One sample yielded the 16 T cell receptor beta chains listed below, sequenced in a study of blood T cell repertoires in COVID-19. Clones were sequenced by immunoSEQ multiplex PCR, and TCRdb holds only the in-frame ones, with some missing. The sample has approximately 320,000 clones; roughly nine tenths are singletons. Sequencing was done on a sample of PBMCs or T cells enriched from blood (not recorded which). All receptors come from a man in his fifties or sixties who had recovered from COVID-19.

The V and J genes are TRBV18 and TRBJ1-5; possibly TRBD1 for D (5 bases). This CDR3 spans 12 amino acids. The germline gives CDR1 KGHSH, CDR2 LQKENI. V dropped 3 bases and J dropped 9 bases, with 9 bases sitting between them. The CDR3 loop reads CASSPGGPPQHF. The CDR3 DNA sequence: TGTGCCAGCTCACCGGGGGGTCCGCCCCAGCATTTT.

The rearrangement joins TRBV19 to TRBJ1-1; 10 nucleotides line up with TRBD1. There are 15 residues in the CDR3. Losses at the gene ends were 5 bases for V and 5 bases for J; bases not matched to a gene: 8. Germline values: CDR1 LNHDA, CDR2 SQIVND (reference sequence). CDR3 amino acids: CASSPRDRGRTEAFF. CDR3 DNA: TGTGCCAGTAGTCCGCGGGACAGGGGTCGGACTGAAGCTTTCTTT.

The rearrangement joins TRBV25-1 to TRBJ1-2; 7 nucleotides match TRBD1. Trimming at V came to 5 bases and at J to 4 bases, leaving 7 bases not matched to a gene. Germline CDR1 is MGHDK and CDR2 is SYGVNS. The CDR3 is made up of 14 amino acids. The CDR3 bases are TGTGCCAGCAGTCCGAGACAGGGTATCTATGGCTACACCTTC. Translated: CASSPRQGIYGYTF.

The gene calls are TRBV30 and TRBJ1-1; 8 bases are shared with TRBD1. V gave up 0 bases and J gave up 2 bases; unmatched junction bases: 2. CDR1 is GTSNPN, CDR2 SVGIG, per germline (reference sequence). CDR3 length: 14 amino acids. The CDR3 loop reads CAWSVGTGNTEAFF. CDR3 nucleotide sequence: TGTGCCTGGAGTGTGGGGACAGGTAACACTGAAGCTTTCTTT.

The V call is TRBV7-8, the J call TRBJ2-1; 11 positions match TRBD2. The junction had 17 bases not matched to a gene; V was cut back by 5 bases and J by 2 bases. CDR1 is SGHVS and CDR2 is FQNEAQ in the germline V gene. CDR3 size: 20 residues. Here the CDR3 reads CASSPPGGLAGGGPYNEQFF. DNA of the CDR3: TGTGCCAGCAGCCCCCCGGGCGGGCTAGCGGGGGGCGGACCCTACAATGAGCAGTTCTTC. Variable domain in full (rest from reference TRBV7-8 and TRBJ2-1): GAGVSQSPRYKVAKRGQDVALRCDPISGHVSLFWYQQALGQGPEFLTYFQNEAQLDKSGLPSDRFFAERPEGSVSTLKIQRTQQEDSAVYLCASSPPGGLAGGGPYNEQFFGPGTRLTVL.

In the case of this clone: This specimen includes other DNA sequences encoding the same CDR3. The chain carries TRBV6-1 and TRBJ2-7; D is unresolved. The V end lost 0 bases, the J end lost 4 bases, and 7 bases lay between the germline ends. Germline V gene lookup returns CDR1 MNHNS and CDR2 SASEGT. This CDR3 has 13 amino acids. The CDR3 sequence is CASSEASPYEQYF. CDR3 DNA: TGTGCCAGCAGTGAAGCGTCCCCTTACGAGCAGTACTTC.

This clone was seen just once. The chain uses TRBV19 and TRBJ2-1; 9 nucleotides align to TRBD1. The CDR3 runs 15 residues. Germline loops: CDR1 LNHDA, CDR2 SQIVND (reference sequence). V dropped 5 bases and J dropped 4; count of bases not matched to a gene: 6. The CDR3 nucleotides read TGTGCCAGTAGTCTCTGGACAGGGGTATACAATGAGCAGTTCTTC. As protein: CASSLWTGVYNEQFF.

This rearrangement joins TRBV27 to TRBJ2-1, with a weak D call TRBD2 (5 bases). The length of the CDR3 is 15 residues. The germline V and J ends were trimmed by 3 bases and 0 bases, with 9 bases remaining between them. Germline CDR1 is MNHEY and CDR2 is SMNVEV (reference sequence). CDR3: CASSLWRSSYNEQFF. The CDR3, as DNA: TGTGCCAGCAGTTTGTGGAGGAGCTCCTACAATGAGCAGTTCTTC.

This clone was seen once. V gene TRBV12-5 combines with J gene TRBJ2-1, with 13 bases matching TRBD2. Trimming at V came to 1 base and at J to 7 bases, leaving 7 bases not matched to a gene. CDR3 length equals 17 residues. Germline V gene lookup returns CDR1 LGHNT and CDR2 FRNRAP. CDR3 DNA sequence: TGTGCTAGTGGTTTGGGATGGGGACTAGCGGGACAAAATGAGCAGTTCTTC. This encodes CASGLGWGLAGQNEQFF.

This chain connects TRBV7-9 to TRBJ2-1; 8 bases are shared with TRBD1. Trimming took 3 bases from V and 8 from J; bases not matched to a gene: 12. The V gene's germline CDR1 is SEHNR and CDR2 FQNEAQ (reference sequence). This CDR3 is 16 amino acids long. In DNA, the CDR3 is TGTGCCAGCAGCTTCCCCGGGACAGGTGGAGTCGATGAGCAGTTCTTC. This encodes CASSFPGTGGVDEQFF.

The chain carries TRBV18 and TRBJ1-2; D call uncertain. This CDR3 comprises 13 residues. The V end was cut by 3 bases, the J end by 2 bases, with 7 bases between. The germline V gene has CDR1 KGHSH and CDR2 LQKENI. In DNA, the CDR3 is TGTGCCAGCTCACCTACAGCAAACTATGGCTACACCTTC. This encodes CASSPTANYGYTF.

This clone was counted only a few times. The V call is TRBV11-2, the J call TRBJ2-5, with D possibly being TRBD2 (5 bases). This CDR3 spans 15 amino acids. Germline CDR1 reads SGHAT; CDR2 reads FQNNGV. Trimming removed 5 bases at V and 5 bases at J, with 18 bases between. The CDR3 region is CASSPSGPGGETQYF. The CDR3 DNA follows: TGTGCCAGCAGCCCGAGCGGACCGGGCGGGGAGACCCAGTACTTC.

This clone was seen a single time. The chain joins TRBV21-1 to TRBJ2-7; the table calls TRBD2, which could not be checked here. TRBV21-1 is labeled a pseudogene. The CDR3 is 15 residues long. The CDR3 here is CASSKEWDWPYEQYF. CDR3 DNA sequence: TGTGCCAGCAGCAAAGAATGGGACTGGCCCTACGAGCAGTACTTC.

This rearrangement joins TRBV6-5 to TRBJ2-7; 9 positions agree with TRBD1. This CDR3 region has 15 residues. V dropped 4 bases and J dropped 0; count of bases not matched to a gene: 4. CDR1 is MNHEY and CDR2 is SVGAGI in the germline V gene. This CDR3 is CASSSGTGNSYEQYF. The DNA of the CDR3 is TGTGCCAGCAGTTCCGGGACAGGGAACTCCTACGAGCAGTACTTC.

This chain links TRBV19 with TRBJ1-3; TRBD1 might be the D (5 bases). CDR3 length: 15 amino acids. Germline assignment: CDR1 LNHDA and CDR2 SQIVND (reference sequence). Trimming shortened V by 7 bases and J by 0 bases, and 13 bases separated the two germline ends. CDR3 amino acids: CASIQGDYSGNTIYF. CDR3 in DNA: TGTGCCAGTATCCAAGGGGACTACTCTGGAAACACCATATATTTT. Using reference TRBV19 and TRBJ1-3 for the parts outside the CDR3, the full variable domain is DGGITQSPKYLFRKEGQNVTLSCEQNLNHDAMYWYRQDPGQGLRLIYYSQIVNDFQKGDIAEGYSVSREKKESFPLTVTSAQKNPTAFYLCASIQGDYSGNTIYFGEGSWLTVV.

The genes are TRBV10-3 and TRBJ1-1, with 9 bases lining up with TRBD1. Looked up from germline, CDR1 is ENHRY and CDR2 is SYGVKD. The CDR3 spans 13 residues. J gave up 4 bases and V 6 bases, and 3 bases lay outside the gene matches. In nucleotides, the CDR3 is TGTGCCATCAGCAGGGACAGGGTCACTGAAGCTTTCTTT. It is translated as CAISRDRVTEAFF.